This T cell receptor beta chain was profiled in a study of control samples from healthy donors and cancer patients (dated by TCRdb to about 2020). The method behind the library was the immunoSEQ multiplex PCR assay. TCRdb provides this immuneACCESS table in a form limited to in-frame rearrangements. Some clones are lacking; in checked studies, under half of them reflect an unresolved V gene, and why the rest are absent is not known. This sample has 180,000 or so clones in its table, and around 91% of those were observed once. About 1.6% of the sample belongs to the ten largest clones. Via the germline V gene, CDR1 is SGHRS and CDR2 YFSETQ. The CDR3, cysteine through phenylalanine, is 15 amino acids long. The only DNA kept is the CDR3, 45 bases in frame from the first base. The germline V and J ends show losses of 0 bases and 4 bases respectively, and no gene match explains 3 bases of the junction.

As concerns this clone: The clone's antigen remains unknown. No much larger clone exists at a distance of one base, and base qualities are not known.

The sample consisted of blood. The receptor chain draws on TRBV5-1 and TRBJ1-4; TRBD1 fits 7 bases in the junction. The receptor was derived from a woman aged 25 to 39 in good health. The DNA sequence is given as TGCGCCAGCAGCTTGGGAGACAGGGTTAATGAAAAACTGTTTTTT. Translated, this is CASSLGDRVNEKLFF.